Following are 4 T cell receptor beta chains from one sample sequenced in a study of T cell repertoires in cytomegalovirus infection. TCRdb redid the calling of the reads with MiXCR, one entry per CDR3 protein. In the table there are roughly 500,000 distinct CDR3 sequences, 30% to 40% of which are singletons. Their antigens are not known. This specimen was cultured PBMCs, taken from culture after CMV antigen stimulation. The receptors were sampled from a human donor in good health (CMV status not recorded). Some clones in this sample may be carry-over from other donors' samples.

The genes are TRBV19 and TRBJ2-1; 11 bases fit TRBD2. This CDR3 spans 17 amino acids. V was clipped by 2 bases and J by 6 bases; unmatched bases: 9. CDR1 is LNHDA and CDR2 is SQIVND in the germline V gene (reference sequence). The DNA of the CDR3 is TGTGCCAGTAGTATATGGGGGACTAGCGGAGTGGGCAATGAGCAGTTCTTC. Encoded protein: CASSIWGTSGVGNEQFF.

This clonotype was picked up a small number of times. The chain couples TRBV27 to TRBJ2-7; D gene ambiguous. Germline CDR1 MNHEY, CDR2 SMNVEV (reference sequence). V was pared by 5 bases and J by 6 bases, with 8 bases between. The CDR3 totals 11 residues. Here the CDR3 reads CASSRLGEQYF. DNA of the CDR3: TGTGCCAGCAGTCGCCTGGGCGAGCAGTACTTC.

This clonotype was detected only once. The chain is built from TRBV4-3 and TRBJ1-4; D is uncertain. Per the germline V gene, CDR1 is LGHNA and CDR2 is YSLEER. Trimming took 0 bases from V and 6 from J, leaving 11 bases between them. CDR3 length: 15 residues. DNA of the CDR3: TGCGCCAGCAGCCAAGAAACAGCTAGTTATGAAAAACTGTTTTTT. It specifies CASSQETASYEKLFF.

The V and J genes are TRBV24-1 and TRBJ2-5; D perhaps matches TRBD1 (5 bases). Trimming took off 4 bases at V and 0 bases at J, with 14 bases between the two ends. The CDR3 totals 16 residues. CDR1 is KGHDR, CDR2 SFDVKD, per germline. The CDR3 DNA reads as TGTGCCACCAGTGACTCTGTAGACAGCTACCAAGAGACCCAGTACTTC. Translated: CATSDSVDSYQETQYF.